The rows below give T cell receptor beta chains drawn from one sample of a study of T cell changes during pregnancy in multiple sclerosis. This table comes from immunoSEQ multiplex PCR, and its TCRdb copy is limited to in-frame clones, with some not included. The sample has around 62,000 clones, 90% seen once; the top ten hold about 2%. Sequenced here: peripheral blood, sampled in the second trimester of pregnancy. The receptors were sampled from a female donor in good health, enrolled as a control in a pregnancy study. CDR3s include the opening cysteine and the closing phenylalanine or tryptophan. The D gene is left open where the match is weak. Size tells how often a clone was seen (once, few, many) or the class of an expanded clone, and some rows leave it out.

D gene	clone size	CDR3 length	J gene	V gene	CDR3 DNA	CDR3 protein
TRBD2	-	16	TRBJ2-1	TRBV7-7	TGTGCTAGCAGCTTATTCCCAGCGGGGGGCTTGGATGAGCAGTTCTTC	CASSLFPAGGLDEQFF
TRBD2	-	14	TRBJ2-1	TRBV6-6	TGTGCCAGCAGTTATTCACTAGCGTCCAATGAGCAGTTCTTC	CASSYSLASNEQFF
-	-	16	TRBJ1-2	TRBV30	TGTGCCTGGAGTTTAATTCGACGGACTGCTAACTATGGCTACACCTTC	CAWSLIRRTANYGYTF
TRBD1	-	13	TRBJ1-4	TRBV25-1	TGTGCCAGCAAAGGGACAGGGGTGGGAAAACTGTTTTTT	CASKGTGVGKLFF
-	-	15	TRBJ2-7	TRBV27	TGTGCCAGCAGTTTATCTGGCAGGCCCCGTTACGAGCAGTACTTC	CASSLSGRPRYEQYF
-	-	15	TRBJ2-5	TRBV4-1	TGCGCCAGCAGCCAAGAGCCTAGCGTACAAGAGACCCAGTACTTC	CASSQEPSVQETQYF
-	-	12	TRBJ1-5	TRBV5-6	TGTGCCAGCAGCGCCCAACATGGGCCCCAGCATTTT	CASSAQHGPQHF
TRBD2	-	14	TRBJ2-5	TRBV5-4	TGTGCCAGCAGCTGGGGAGGGAGCGGGGAGACCCAGTACTTC	CASSWGGSGETQYF
-	-	13	TRBJ2-3	TRBV5-1	TGCGCCAGCAGCTCTTCTAGCACAGATACGCAGTATTTT	CASSSSSTDTQYF
-	-	17	TRBJ2-1	TRBV11-2	TGTGCCAGCAGCTTAGCAGGGACTCCTACTGAGTACAATGAGCAGTTCTTC	CASSLAGTPTEYNEQFF
-	-	12	TRBJ1-2	TRBV28	TGTGCCAGCGGGGGGGGCGGGGATGGCTACACCTTC	CASGGGGDGYTF
TRBD1	once	16	TRBJ2-3	TRBV28	TGTGCCAGCAGTTTAGCCGGGGACAGGGGGACAGATACGCAGTATTTT	CASSLAGDRGTDTQYF
-	-	16	TRBJ1-4	TRBV9	TGTGCCAGCAGCGTGACAGCCATTACAACTAATGAAAAACTGTTTTTT	CASSVTAITTNEKLFF
-	-	16	TRBJ2-1	TRBV19	TGTGCCACCAAACTGAGCTCCCGGGGTTCGGGGAATGAGCAGTTCTTC	CATKLSSRGSGNEQFF
-	once	13	TRBJ1-1	TRBV4-1	TGCGCCAGCAGCCAAGAACCAGGCACTGAAGCTTTCTTT	CASSQEPGTEAFF
TRBD2	-	15	TRBJ2-1	TRBV7-9	TGTGCCAGCAGCTTACTGGGACTAGGGAACAATGAGCAGTTCTTC	CASSLLGLGNNEQFF
-	-	15	TRBJ1-1	TRBV19	TGTGCCAGTAGTATAGGCCCGTGGAGGAACACTGAAGCTTTCTTT	CASSIGPWRNTEAFF
-	-	16	TRBJ2-7	TRBV11-2	TGTGCCAGCAGCCGTCACTCCGGGACAAACTCCTACGAGCAGTACTTC	CASSRHSGTNSYEQYF
-	-	14	TRBJ1-2	TRBV7-2	TGTGCCAGCAACGAAGGGGGGGTCACCCATGGCTACACCTTC	CASNEGGVTHGYTF
TRBD2	once	14	TRBJ2-7	TRBV30	TGTGCCTGGAGTGTTTCGTCGGGGGGGGGTGAGCAGTACTTC	CAWSVSSGGGEQYF
-	-	13	TRBJ1-1	TRBV2	TGTGCCAGCAGTGCTTCGGGAAGCACTGAAGCTTTCTTT	CASSASGSTEAFF
-	-	13	TRBJ1-1	TRBV7-9	TGTGCCAGCAGTTATGGACAGAACACTGAAGCTTTCTTT	CASSYGQNTEAFF
-	-	15	TRBJ2-1	TRBV28	TGTGCCAGCAGTTTGCGGGGCCAGTCCTACAATGAGCAGTTCTTC	CASSLRGQSYNEQFF
-	-	13	TRBJ1-2	TRBV25-1	TGTGCCAGCAGTGAATATGGAGCCTATGGCTACACCTTC	CASSEYGAYGYTF
TRBD2	-	16	TRBJ2-3	TRBV13	TGTGCCAGCAGCCTTGGACTAGCGGGAGTCACAGATACGCAGTATTTT	CASSLGLAGVTDTQYF
TRBD1	-	13	TRBJ2-1	TRBV2	TGTGCCAGCAGCGGACAGGGGTGGGGTGAGCAGTTCTTC	CASSGQGWGEQFF
-	-	13	TRBJ1-2	TRBV28	TGTGCCAGCAGTTTAAGACAGGACTATGGCTACACCTTC	CASSLRQDYGYTF
-	-	14	TRBJ2-2	TRBV29-1	TGCAGCGTTAGGAGGGGAGGTGACACCGGGGAGCTGTTTTTT	CSVRRGGDTGELFF
-	-	14	TRBJ2-3	TRBV18	TGTGCCAGCTCACCCGGACAGTACACAGATACGCAGTATTTT	CASSPGQYTDTQYF
-	-	15	TRBJ1-5	TRBV19	TGTGCCAGTAGTACACAGCATTATAGCAATCAGCCCCAGCATTTT	CASSTQHYSNQPQHF
-	once	15	TRBJ2-1	TRBV7-6	TGTGCCAGCAGCTTAAATCAGAACTCCTACAATGAGCAGTTCTTC	CASSLNQNSYNEQFF
-	once	16	TRBJ1-1	TRBV10-3	TGTGCCATCAGTGTTGGCCGTGCCATTATGAACACTGAAGCTTTCTTT	CAISVGRAIMNTEAFF
TRBD1	-	14	TRBJ1-3	TRBV13	TGTGCCAGCAGCCCGACAGGGGATGGGGACACCATATATTTT	CASSPTGDGDTIYF